This T cell receptor beta chain was retrieved from a study of blood T cell repertoires in COVID-19. Overall study: The United States, Italy and Spain provided the acute and convalescent COVID-19 samples.

Sequencing was performed with immunoSEQ multiplex PCR; in TCRdb, only in-frame clones are kept and a portion is missing. The data show over 75,000 clones, about 80% seen once. This receptor was identified in a human donor in a cohort sampled during active COVID-19. Material for sequencing was peripheral blood.

The CDR3 reads CASSYSAGYGYTF. CDR3 coding DNA: TGTGCCAGCAGTTACTCCGCAGGGTATGGCTACACCTTC. V usage is TRBV6-2 or TRBV6-3 and J usage is TRBJ1-2, with D possibly being TRBD1 (5 bases). Germline CDR1 and CDR2: MNHEY and SVGEGT. The V gene lost 0 bases and the J gene lost 5 bases, with 7 bases spanning the gap. This CDR3 spans 13 amino acids.